Each of the 8 T cell receptor beta chains below was sequenced from the same sample in a study of OX40 agonist ivuxolimab in advanced cancers. The library was generated by the immunoSEQ multiplex PCR assay. TCRdb's version of the immuneACCESS table is confined to in-frame rearrangements and falls short of the full clone set. An unresolved V gene accounts for under half of the shortfall where checked; the remainder is of unknown origin. For this sample there are 65,000 to 80,000 clones; 84% appear just once. Around 0.49% of the sample goes to the ten largest clones. Sequencing used CD4+ or CD8+ T cells sorted from blood, obtained in a trial of the OX40 agonist ivuxolimab. The source of these receptors is an adult with an advanced solid tumor such as melanoma, head and neck, liver or kidney cancer.

V gene TRBV4-1 combines with J gene TRBJ2-1, with D perhaps matching TRBD2 (5 bases). Per the germline V gene, CDR1 is MGHRA and CDR2 is YSYEKL. The CDR3 length is 13 residues. V was pared by 0 bases and J by 12 bases, with 12 bases between. The CDR3 protein is CASSQDTGGGQFF. CDR3 coding DNA: TGCGCCAGCAGCCAAGATACCGGAGGTGGGCAGTTCTTC.

The chain recombines TRBV7-2 with TRBJ2-3; 10 bases are shared with TRBD1. V lost 4 bases and J lost 6; bases outside the gene matches: 7. From germline, CDR1 is SGHTA and CDR2 FQGNSA. The CDR3 spans 15 residues. The CDR3 sequence: CASSYRTGGRDTQYF. For the CDR3, the DNA is TGTGCCAGCAGCTACCGGACAGGGGGACGTGATACGCAGTATTTT.

CDR3 sequence: CASSTGLANYEQYF. CDR3 sequence (DNA): TGTGCCAGTAGTACGGGACTAGCAAACTACGAGCAGTACTTC. The chain couples TRBV19 to TRBJ2-7; 9 nucleotides align to TRBD2. The V segment lost 4 bases and the J segment 3 bases; nucleotides outside the gene matches: 4. CDR3 length equals 14 residues. CDR1 is LNHDA and CDR2 is SQIVND in the germline V gene (reference sequence).

The V call is TRBV11-2, the J call TRBJ2-1, with TRBD2 identical over 10 bases. This CDR3 is 17 amino acids long. Germline trimming cut 1 base from V and 2 bases from J; bases unmatched to any gene: 5. CDR1 and CDR2 (germline): SGHAT, FQNNGV. This CDR3 is CASSLALAGVAYNEQFF. The CDR3 DNA sequence: TGTGCCAGCAGCTTAGCTCTAGCGGGAGTTGCCTACAATGAGCAGTTCTTC.

This chain uses TRBV25-1 with TRBJ2-6; D perhaps matches TRBD2 (6 bases). Trimming stripped 3 bases from V and 4 bases from J, with 16 bases between. CDR1 and CDR2 from the germline V gene are MGHDK and SYGVNS. There are 17 residues in the CDR3. This CDR3 reads CASSESPGGPGANVLTF. The CDR3, as DNA: TGTGCCAGCAGTGAGTCCCCCGGGGGTCCCGGGGCCAACGTCCTGACTTTC.

The V and J genes are TRBV6-6 and TRBJ1-5; 7 positions agree with TRBD1. J lost 3 bases, V lost 5 bases, and 7 bases had no gene match. Germline values: CDR1 MNHNY, CDR2 SVGAGI (reference sequence). The CDR3 totals 15 residues. As DNA, the CDR3 is TGTGCCAGCAGTGCCCGGGACAGCGTCAATCAGCCCCAGCATTTT. Protein sequence: CASSARDSVNQPQHF.

The chain has TRBV6-4 and TRBJ2-2, with 12 bases matching TRBD2. Germline CDR1 and CDR2: MRHNA and SNTAGT. This CDR3 contains 16 residues. The J segment lost 5 bases and the V segment lost 5 bases, leaving 6 bases of the junction unmatched. CDR3 in DNA: TGTGCCAGCAGTCGACTAGCGGGAGACCCAACCGGGGAGCTGTTTTTT. Amino acids: CASSRLAGDPTGELFF.

The genes are TRBV7-3 and TRBJ2-7; tentatively, D is TRBD2 (5 bases). CDR3 length: 14 amino acids. The germline V and J ends were trimmed by 0 bases and 6 bases, with 12 bases remaining between them. Germline lookup yields CDR1 SGHTA and CDR2 FQGTGA. The CDR3: CASSLTGGSGEQYF. The CDR3, as DNA: TGTGCCAGCAGCTTAACGGGCGGAAGCGGCGAGCAGTACTTC.